One and the same sample provided the 5 T cell receptor beta chains below, sequenced in a study of beta chain features in type 1 diabetes. Expressed TCRB transcripts got sequenced, as all isolated RNA was reverse transcribed. Using immunoSEQ multiplex PCR, the repertoire was profiled, and TCRdb retains in-frame clones only, with some absent. The data show some 360,000 clones, with roughly 21% seen just once and approximately 0.046% held by the top ten. The sample was naive CD4+ T cells from blood. Receptor source: a woman under 30 in good health.

This clone came up a few times. The genes are TRBV2 and TRBJ1-2; TRBD1 might be the D (6 bases). Per germline, CDR1 SNHLY and CDR2 FYNNEI. The CDR3 spans 13 residues. The ends were cut back, 6 bases at V and 2 bases at J, with 10 bases in the middle. DNA of the CDR3: TGTGCCAGCAGGGACAGTCCAAACTATGGCTACACCTTC. This gives the protein CASRDSPNYGYTF.

This clone was counted between two and nine times. V and J are TRBV7-2 and TRBJ2-7, with a tentative D call TRBD2 (6 bases). V was clipped by 1 base and J by 4 bases, with 20 bases between them. This CDR3 region has 17 residues. The germline gives CDR1 SGHTA, CDR2 FQGNSA. The CDR3 DNA is TGTGCCAGCAGCTTAGGTCTTCGCGGGGCCTACTCTTACGAGCAGTACTTC. Translated: CASSLGLRGAYSYEQYF. The complete variable domain, with remaining parts taken from reference TRBV7-2 and TRBJ2-7, reads GAGVSQSPSNKVTEKGKDVELRCDPISGHTALYWYRQSLGQGLEFLIYFQGNSAPDKSGLPSDRFSAERTGGSVSTLTIQRTQQEDSAVYLCASSLGLRGAYSYEQYFGPGTRLTVT.

The rearrangement uses TRBV29-1 and TRBJ2-3; D is perhaps TRBD2 (6 bases). V was clipped by 5 bases and J by 5 bases, with 14 bases between them. The CDR3 runs 13 residues. The V gene's germline CDR1 is SQVTM and CDR2 ANQGSEA. CDR3 amino acids: CSVIRGKRDTQYF. CDR3 sequence (DNA): TGCAGCGTTATTCGGGGGAAGAGAGATACGCAGTATTTT.

This clone has a handful of counts. Possible read error: a much larger clone is one base away. The chain joins TRBV11-2 to TRBJ1-1; possibly TRBD1 for D (6 bases). Germline loops: CDR1 SGHAT, CDR2 FQNNGV. The CDR3 runs to 13 residues. Between the trimmed V and J ends, which lost 5 bases and 1 base, there was a span of 8 bases. The CDR3 sequence: CASSIQGNTEAFF. The DNA for the CDR3 is TGTGCCAGCAGCATACAGGGGAACACTGAAGCTTTCTTT.

This clone showed up just once. The genes are TRBV5-1 and TRBJ1-2; 7 positions agree with TRBD1. V was pared by 2 bases and J by 8 bases, with 9 bases of the junction left unmatched. Germline CDR1 SGHRS, CDR2 YFSETQ. This CDR3 spans 14 amino acids. CDR3 region: CASSLGTGVKGYTF. The CDR3 DNA reads TGCGCCAGCAGCTTAGGAACAGGGGTTAAAGGCTACACCTTC.